This TCR beta chain is drawn from a study of blood T cell repertoires in COVID-19. Study-level background: The origin of the acute and convalescent COVID-19 samples was the United States, Italy and Spain. Sources were T cells, B-cell-depleted T cells, or PBMCs; the material itself was cDNA or gDNA.

Authors' data handling: For nucleated cells, counts were estimated from reference gene primer amplification. TCRdb's copy holds only in-frame clones and misses some; the assay was immunoSEQ multiplex PCR. From that table come the V and J calls and clone size; the DNA was used to work out D and trimming. The table shows about 230,000 clones, with about four fifths occurring only once. The sequenced sample consisted of peripheral blood. The receptor comes from a woman of 80 years or more with COVID-19, enrolled during active disease.

The CDR3 protein is CASSPRRAARDEQYF. The CDR3 coding sequence is TGTGCCAGCAGCCCTCGAAGGGCGGCGCGGGACGAGCAGTACTTC. J is TRBJ2-7 and V is TRBV13; weak D call: TRBD2 (5 bases). This CDR3 region has 15 residues. V was pared by 5 bases and J by 5 bases, with 19 bases between. Looked up from germline, CDR1 is PRHDT and CDR2 is FYEKMQ (reference sequence).